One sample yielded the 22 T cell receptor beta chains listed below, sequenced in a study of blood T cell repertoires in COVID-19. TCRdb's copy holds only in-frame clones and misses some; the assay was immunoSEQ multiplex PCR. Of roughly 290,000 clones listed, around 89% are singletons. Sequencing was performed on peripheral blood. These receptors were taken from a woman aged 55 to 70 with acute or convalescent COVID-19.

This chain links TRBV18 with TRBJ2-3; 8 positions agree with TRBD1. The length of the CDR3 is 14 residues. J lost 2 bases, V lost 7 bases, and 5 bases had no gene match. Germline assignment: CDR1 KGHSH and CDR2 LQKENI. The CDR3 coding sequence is TGTGCCAGCTATACAGGGGGATCCACAGATACGCAGTATTTT. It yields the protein CASYTGGSTDTQYF.

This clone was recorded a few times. The CDR3 protein is CASSMDRGTEAFF. Written as DNA, the CDR3 is TGTGCCAGCAGCATGGACAGGGGCACTGAAGCTTTCTTT. The chain joins TRBV5-4 to TRBJ1-1, with 9 bases lining up with TRBD1. Germline V CDR1 and CDR2: SGHNT, YYREEE (reference sequence). The CDR3 is made up of 13 amino acids. J gave up 4 bases and V 4 bases, and 2 bases lay outside the gene matches. Using reference TRBV5-4 and TRBJ1-1 for the parts outside the CDR3, the full variable domain is ETGVTQSPTHLIKTRGQQVTLRCSSQSGHNTVSWYQQALGQGPQFIFQYYREEENGRGNFPPRFSGLQFPNYSSELNVNALELDDSALYLCASSMDRGTEAFFGQGTRLTVV.

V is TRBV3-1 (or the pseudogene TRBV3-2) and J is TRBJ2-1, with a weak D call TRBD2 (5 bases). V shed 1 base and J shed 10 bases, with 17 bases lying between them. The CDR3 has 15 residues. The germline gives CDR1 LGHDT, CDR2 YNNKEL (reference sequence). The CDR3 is CASSQVVGPRGEQFF. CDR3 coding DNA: TGTGCCAGCAGCCAAGTAGTCGGGCCCCGAGGGGAGCAGTTCTTC.

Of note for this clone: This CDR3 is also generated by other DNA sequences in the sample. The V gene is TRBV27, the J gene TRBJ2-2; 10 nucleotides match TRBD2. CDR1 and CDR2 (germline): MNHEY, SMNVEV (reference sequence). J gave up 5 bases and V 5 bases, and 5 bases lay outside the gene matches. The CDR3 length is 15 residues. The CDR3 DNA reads TGTGCCAGCAGTCTGAGAGCGGGAGGGACCGGGGAGCTGTTTTTT. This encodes CASSLRAGGTGELFF.

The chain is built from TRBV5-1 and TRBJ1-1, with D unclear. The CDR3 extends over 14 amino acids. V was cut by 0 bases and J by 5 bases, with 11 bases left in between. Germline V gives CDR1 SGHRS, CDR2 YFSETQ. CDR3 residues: CASSLAWGGTEAFF. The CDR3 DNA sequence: TGCGCCAGCAGCTTGGCCTGGGGAGGGACTGAAGCTTTCTTT.

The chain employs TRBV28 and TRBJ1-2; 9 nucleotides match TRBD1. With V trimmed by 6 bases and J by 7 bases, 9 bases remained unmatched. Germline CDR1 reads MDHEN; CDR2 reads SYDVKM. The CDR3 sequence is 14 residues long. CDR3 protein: CASSRGQGVAGYTF. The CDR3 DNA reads TGTGCCAGCAGCAGGGGACAGGGAGTGGCTGGCTACACCTTC.

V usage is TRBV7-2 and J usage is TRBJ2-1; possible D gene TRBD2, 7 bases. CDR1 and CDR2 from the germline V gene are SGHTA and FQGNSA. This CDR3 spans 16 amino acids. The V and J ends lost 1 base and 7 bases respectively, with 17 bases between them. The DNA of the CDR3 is TGTGCCAGCAGCTTAGTTGGGGGGGGCCCCCGGAATGAGCAGTTCTTC. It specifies CASSLVGGGPRNEQFF.

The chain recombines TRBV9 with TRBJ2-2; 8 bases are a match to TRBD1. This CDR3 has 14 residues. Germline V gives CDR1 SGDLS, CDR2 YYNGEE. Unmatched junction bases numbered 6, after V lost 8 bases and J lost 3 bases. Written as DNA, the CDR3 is TGTGCCAGTTCGGACAGGGTGGACACCGGGGAGCTGTTTTTT. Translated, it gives CASSDRVDTGELFF.

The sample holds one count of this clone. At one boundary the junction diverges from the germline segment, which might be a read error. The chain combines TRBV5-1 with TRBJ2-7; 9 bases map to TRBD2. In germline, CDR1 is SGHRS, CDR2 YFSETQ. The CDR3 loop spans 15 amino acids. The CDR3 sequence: CASSLAPADSGGGHF. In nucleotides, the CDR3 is TGCGCCAGCAGCTTGGCCCCTGCGGATAGCGGGGGAGGACACTTC.

The CDR3 protein is CASTDRLAGWDTQYF. In nucleotides, the CDR3 is TGTGCCAGCACAGACCGGCTGGCAGGGTGGGATACGCAGTATTTT. The chain is built from TRBV18 and TRBJ2-3, with a weak D call TRBD1 (5 bases). V was cut by 8 bases and J by 6 bases, with 21 bases left in between. Germline V gene sequence: CDR1 KGHSH, CDR2 LQKENI. This CDR3 has 15 residues.

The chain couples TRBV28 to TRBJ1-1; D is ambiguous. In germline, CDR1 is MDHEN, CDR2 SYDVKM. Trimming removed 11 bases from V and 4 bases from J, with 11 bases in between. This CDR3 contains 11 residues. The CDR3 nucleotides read TGTGCCGTCAAAACACCCACTGAAGCTTTCTTT. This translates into CAVKTPTEAFF. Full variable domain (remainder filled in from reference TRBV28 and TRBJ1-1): DVKVTQSSRYLVKRTGEKVFLECVQDMDHENMFWYRQDPGLGLRLIYFSYDVKMKEKGDIPEGYSVSREKKERFSLILESASTNQTSMYLCAVKTPTEAFFGQGTRLTVV.

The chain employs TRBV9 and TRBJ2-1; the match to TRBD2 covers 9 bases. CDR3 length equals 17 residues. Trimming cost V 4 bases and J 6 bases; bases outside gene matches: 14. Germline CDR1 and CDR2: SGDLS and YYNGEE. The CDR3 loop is CASSPKIAGVTLNEQFF. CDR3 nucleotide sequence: TGTGCCAGCAGCCCAAAAATAGCGGGAGTTACCCTCAATGAGCAGTTCTTC.

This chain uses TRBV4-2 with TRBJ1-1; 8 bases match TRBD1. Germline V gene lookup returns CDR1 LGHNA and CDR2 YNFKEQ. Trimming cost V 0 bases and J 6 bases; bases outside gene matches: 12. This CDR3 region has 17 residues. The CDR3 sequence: CASSQDAQTGVFAEAFF. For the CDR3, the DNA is TGTGCCAGCAGCCAAGATGCCCAGACAGGGGTCTTCGCTGAAGCTTTCTTT.

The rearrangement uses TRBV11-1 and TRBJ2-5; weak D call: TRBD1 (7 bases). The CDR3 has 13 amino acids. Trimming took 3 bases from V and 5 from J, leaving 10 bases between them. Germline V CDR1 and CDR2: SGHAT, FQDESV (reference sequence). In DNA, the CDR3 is TGTGCCAGCAGCTTTCCAGGGGGGGAGACCCAGTACTTC. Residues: CASSFPGGETQYF.

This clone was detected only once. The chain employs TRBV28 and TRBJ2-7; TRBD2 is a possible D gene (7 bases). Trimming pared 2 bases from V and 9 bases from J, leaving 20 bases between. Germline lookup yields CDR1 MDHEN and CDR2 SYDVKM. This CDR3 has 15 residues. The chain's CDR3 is CASSLGLGGLSGQYF. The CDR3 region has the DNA TGTGCCAGCAGTTTAGGACTAGGGGGTTTATCAGGGCAGTACTTC.

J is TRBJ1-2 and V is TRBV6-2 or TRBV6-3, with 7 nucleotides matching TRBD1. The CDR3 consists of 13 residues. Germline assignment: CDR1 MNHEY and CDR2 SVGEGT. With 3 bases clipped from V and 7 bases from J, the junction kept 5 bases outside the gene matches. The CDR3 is CASSYLRQGGYTF. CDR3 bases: TGTGCCAGCAGTTATCTCCGACAGGGTGGCTACACCTTC.

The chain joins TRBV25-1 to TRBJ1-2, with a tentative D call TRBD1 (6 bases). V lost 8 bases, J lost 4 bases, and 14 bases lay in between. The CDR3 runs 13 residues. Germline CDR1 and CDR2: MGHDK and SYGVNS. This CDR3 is CASLEQGSYGYTF. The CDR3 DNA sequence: TGTGCCAGCTTGGAGCAGGGGTCCTATGGCTACACCTTC.

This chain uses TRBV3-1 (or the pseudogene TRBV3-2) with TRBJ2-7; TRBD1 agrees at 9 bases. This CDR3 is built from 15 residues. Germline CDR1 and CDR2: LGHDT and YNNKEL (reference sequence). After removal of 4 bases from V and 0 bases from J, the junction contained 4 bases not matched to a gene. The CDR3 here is CASSRGTGSSYEQYF. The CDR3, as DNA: TGTGCCAGCAGCCGAGGGACAGGGAGCTCCTACGAGCAGTACTTC.

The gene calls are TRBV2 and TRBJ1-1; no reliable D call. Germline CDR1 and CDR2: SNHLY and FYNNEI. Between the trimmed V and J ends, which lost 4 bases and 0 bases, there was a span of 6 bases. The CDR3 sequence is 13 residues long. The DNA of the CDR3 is TGTGCCAGCAGTGTCAGCGTGAACACTGAAGCTTTCTTT. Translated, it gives CASSVSVNTEAFF.

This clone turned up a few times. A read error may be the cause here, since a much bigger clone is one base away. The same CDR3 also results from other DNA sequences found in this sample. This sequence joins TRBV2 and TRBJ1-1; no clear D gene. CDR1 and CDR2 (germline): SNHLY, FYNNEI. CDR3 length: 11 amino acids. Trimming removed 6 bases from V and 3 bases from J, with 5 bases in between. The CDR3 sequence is CASRTDTEAFF. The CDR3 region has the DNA TGTGCCAGCAGAACAGACACTGAAGCTTTCTTT.

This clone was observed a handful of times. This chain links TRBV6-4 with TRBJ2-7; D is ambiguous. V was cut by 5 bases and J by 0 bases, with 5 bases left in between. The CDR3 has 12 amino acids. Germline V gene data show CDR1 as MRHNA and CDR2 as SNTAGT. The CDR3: CASSFSSYEQYF. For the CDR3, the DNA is TGTGCCAGCAGTTTTAGCTCCTACGAGCAGTACTTC.

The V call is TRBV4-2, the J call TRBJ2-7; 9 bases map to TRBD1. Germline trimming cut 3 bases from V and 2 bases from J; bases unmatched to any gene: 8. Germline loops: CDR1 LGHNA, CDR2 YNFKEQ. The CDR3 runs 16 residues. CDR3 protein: CASSQDGQGNAYEQYF. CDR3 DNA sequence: TGTGCCAGCAGCCAGGACGGACAGGGGAATGCCTACGAGCAGTACTTC.